One sample yielded the 8 T cell receptor beta chains listed below, sequenced in a study of beta chain features in type 1 diabetes. cDNA synthesis used the whole RNA isolate, giving expressed TCRB sequences. Profiled with immunoSEQ multiplex PCR; TCRdb holds only in-frame clones, not every one. The sample consists of around 150,000 clones, approximately 8.7% of them appearing once. General study findings and limits: All four CD4+ subsets of Type 1 diabetes patients contained TCRB CDR3s that were moderately but significantly shorter.

These receptors lack a known antigen. Input material: central memory CD4+ T cells from blood. The receptors derive from a woman aged 25 to 45 with type 1 diabetes.

This clone turned up a few times. This sequence joins TRBV5-4 and TRBJ1-4; 8 bases align to TRBD1. Germline V gene data show CDR1 as SGHNT and CDR2 as YYREEE (reference sequence). The CDR3 extends over 16 amino acids. The trim removed 0 bases at V and 0 bases at J, leaving 1 base unmatched. CDR3 in DNA: TGTGCCAGCAGCTTGGGGACAGGGCCAACTAATGAAAAACTGTTTTTT. It specifies CASSLGTGPTNEKLFF. Full variable domain (missing parts from reference TRBV5-4 and TRBJ1-4): ETGVTQSPTHLIKTRGQQVTLRCSSQSGHNTVSWYQQALGQGPQFIFQYYREEENGRGNFPPRFSGLQFPNYSSELNVNALELDDSALYLCASSLGTGPTNEKLFFGSGTQLSVL.

This clone turned up a few times. This chain links TRBV5-4 with TRBJ1-2; D is possibly TRBD1 (5 bases). CDR3 length equals 13 residues. Trimming stripped 1 base from V and 11 bases from J, with 15 bases between. The germline V gene encodes CDR1 SGHNT and CDR2 YYREEE (reference sequence). CDR3 nucleotides: TGTGCCAGCAGCTTGATCTCAGGCGGACATTACACCTTC. Encoded protein: CASSLISGGHYTF.

The rearrangement links TRBV10-3 to TRBJ2-2, with no clear D. The CDR3 extends over 11 amino acids. Deletions cut 3 bases from V and 6 bases from J, with 2 bases between. Per germline, CDR1 ENHRY and CDR2 SYGVKD. The DNA of the CDR3 is TGTGCCATCAGTGACGCCGGGGAGCTGTTTTTT. Amino acid sequence: CAISDAGELFF.

This clone has more than one count but fewer than ten. The CDR3 DNA reads as TGTGCCATCAGTAGCGGGAGGCCCCTTCTACATGATGAGCAGTTCTTC. Residues: CAISSGRPLLHDEQFF. V gene TRBV10-3 combines with J gene TRBJ2-1; 9 bases agree with TRBD2. The V gene end was trimmed by 5 bases and the J gene end by 8 bases; junction bases not matched to a gene: 13. The CDR3 sequence is 16 residues long. Germline CDR1 ENHRY, CDR2 SYGVKD.

The chain is built from TRBV28 and TRBJ2-2; D remains unclear. The CDR3 is 16 residues long. The V end was cut by 6 bases, the J end by 4 bases, with 18 bases between. Germline CDR1 reads MDHEN; CDR2 reads SYDVKM. The CDR3: CASSESSGSGTGELFF. The CDR3 DNA is TGTGCCAGCAGCGAATCTAGTGGCTCGGGCACCGGGGAGCTGTTTTTT.

This clone was found a few times. This sample also contains other DNA sequences that code for the same CDR3. The chain has TRBV29-1 and TRBJ2-2; a possible D gene is TRBD1 (5 bases). The CDR3 totals 12 residues. The ends were cut back, 4 bases at V and 7 bases at J, with 10 bases in the middle. Germline lookup yields CDR1 SQVTM and CDR2 ANQGSEA. CDR3 nucleotides: TGCAGCGTTGGGCAGGGTCACGGGGAGCTGTTTTTT. Translated: CSVGQGHGELFF.

The chain combines TRBV7-8 with TRBJ2-5; 9 nucleotides align to TRBD1. The CDR3 consists of 16 residues. Germline CDR1 SGHVS, CDR2 FQNEAQ. The junction had 12 bases not matched to a gene; V was cut back by 5 bases and J by 5 bases. CDR3 loop: CASSPTQQGASETQYF. The CDR3 coding sequence is TGTGCCAGCAGCCCTACACAACAGGGGGCTTCGGAGACCCAGTACTTC.

The chain couples TRBV11-2 to TRBJ1-2, with 7 bases identical to TRBD1. The CDR3 spans 14 residues. The germline V gene encodes CDR1 SGHAT and CDR2 FQNNGV. J lost 12 bases, V lost 3 bases, and 13 bases had no gene match. The CDR3 loop reads CASSFQWDRGRNTF. In DNA form, the CDR3 reads TGTGCCAGCAGCTTTCAGTGGGACAGAGGAAGGAACACCTTC.